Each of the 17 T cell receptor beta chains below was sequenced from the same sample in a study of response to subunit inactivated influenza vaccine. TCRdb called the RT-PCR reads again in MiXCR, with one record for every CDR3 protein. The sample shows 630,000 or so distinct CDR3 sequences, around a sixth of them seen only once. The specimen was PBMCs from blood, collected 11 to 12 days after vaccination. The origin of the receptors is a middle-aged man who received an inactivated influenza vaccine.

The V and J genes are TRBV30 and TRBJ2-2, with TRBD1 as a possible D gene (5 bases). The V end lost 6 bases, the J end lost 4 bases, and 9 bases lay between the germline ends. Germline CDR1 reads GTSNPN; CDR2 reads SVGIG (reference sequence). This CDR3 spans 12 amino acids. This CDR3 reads CACLDSTGELFF. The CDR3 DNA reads TGTGCCTGTCTAGACAGCACCGGGGAGCTGTTTTTT.

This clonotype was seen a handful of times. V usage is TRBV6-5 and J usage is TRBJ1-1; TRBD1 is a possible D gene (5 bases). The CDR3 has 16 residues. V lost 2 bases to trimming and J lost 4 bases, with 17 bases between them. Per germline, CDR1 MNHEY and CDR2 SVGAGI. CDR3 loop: CASSYRGGGGSTEAFF. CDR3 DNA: TGTGCCAGCAGTTACAGGGGTGGCGGGGGAAGCACTGAAGCTTTCTTT.

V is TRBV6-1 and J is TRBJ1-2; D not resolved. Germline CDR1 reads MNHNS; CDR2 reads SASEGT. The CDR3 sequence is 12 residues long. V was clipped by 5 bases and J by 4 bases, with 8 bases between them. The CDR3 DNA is TGTGCCAGCAGTTTTACTGGCTATGGCTACACCTTC. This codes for CASSFTGYGYTF.

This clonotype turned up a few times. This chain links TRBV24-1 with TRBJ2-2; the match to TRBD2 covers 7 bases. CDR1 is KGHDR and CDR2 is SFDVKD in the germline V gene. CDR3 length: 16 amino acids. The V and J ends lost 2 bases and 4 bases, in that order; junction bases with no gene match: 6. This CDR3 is CATSDSPGEGTGELFF. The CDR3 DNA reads TGTGCCACCAGTGATTCGCCGGGGGAGGGCACCGGGGAGCTGTTTTTT.

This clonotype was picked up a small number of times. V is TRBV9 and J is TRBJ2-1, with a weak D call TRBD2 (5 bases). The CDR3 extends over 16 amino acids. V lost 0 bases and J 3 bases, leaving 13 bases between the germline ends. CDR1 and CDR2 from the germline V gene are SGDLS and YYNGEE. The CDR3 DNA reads TGTGCCAGCAGCGTAGCGGGGAGCCCCGACTACAATGAGCAGTTCTTC. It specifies CASSVAGSPDYNEQFF.

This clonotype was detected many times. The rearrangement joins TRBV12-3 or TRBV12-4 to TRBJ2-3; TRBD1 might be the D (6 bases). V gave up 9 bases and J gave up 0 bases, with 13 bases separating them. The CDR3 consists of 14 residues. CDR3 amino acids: CASNPGHSTDTQYF. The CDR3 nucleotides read TGTGCCAGTAACCCGGGACACAGCACAGATACGCAGTATTTT.

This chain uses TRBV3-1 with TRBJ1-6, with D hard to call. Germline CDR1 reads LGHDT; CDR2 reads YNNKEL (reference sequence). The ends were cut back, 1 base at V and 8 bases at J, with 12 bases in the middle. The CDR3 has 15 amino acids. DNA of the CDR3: TGTGCCAGCAGCCAAGGGCAGGCCTCGGATTCACCCCTCCACTTT. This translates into CASSQGQASDSPLHF.

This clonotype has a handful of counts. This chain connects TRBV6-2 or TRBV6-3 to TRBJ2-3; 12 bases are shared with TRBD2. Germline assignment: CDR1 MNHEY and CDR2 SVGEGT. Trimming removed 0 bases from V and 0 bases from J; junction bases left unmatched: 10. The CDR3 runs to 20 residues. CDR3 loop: CASSYSLELAGGRSTDTQYF. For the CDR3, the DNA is TGTGCCAGCAGTTACTCCCTCGAGCTAGCGGGGGGGCGTAGCACAGATACGCAGTATTTT.

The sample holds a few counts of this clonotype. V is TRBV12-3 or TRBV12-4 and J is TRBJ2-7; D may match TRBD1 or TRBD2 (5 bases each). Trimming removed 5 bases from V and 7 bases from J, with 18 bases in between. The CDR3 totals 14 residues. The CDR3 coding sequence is TGTGCCAGCAGTGTTGGGGAGCGTGCAGGGGAGCAGTACTTC. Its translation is CASSVGERAGEQYF.

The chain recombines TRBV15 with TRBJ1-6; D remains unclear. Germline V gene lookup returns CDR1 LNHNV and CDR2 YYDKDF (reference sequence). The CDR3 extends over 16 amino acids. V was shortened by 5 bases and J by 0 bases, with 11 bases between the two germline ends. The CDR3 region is CATSSRRGSYNSPLHF. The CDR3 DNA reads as TGTGCCACCAGCTCCCGACGGGGCTCCTATAATTCACCCCTCCACTTT.

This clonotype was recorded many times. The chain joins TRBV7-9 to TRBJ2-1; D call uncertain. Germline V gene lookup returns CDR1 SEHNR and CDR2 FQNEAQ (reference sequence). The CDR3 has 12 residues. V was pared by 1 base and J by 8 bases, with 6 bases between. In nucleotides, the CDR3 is TGTGCCAGCAGCTTAGTTGGGGATGAGCAGTTCTTC. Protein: CASSLVGDEQFF. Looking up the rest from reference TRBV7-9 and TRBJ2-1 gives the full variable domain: DTGVSQNPRHKITKRGQNVTFRCDPISEHNRLYWYRQTLGQGPEFLTYFQNEAQLEKSRLLSDRFSAERPKGSFSTLEIQRTEQGDSAMYLCASSLVGDEQFFGPGTRLTVL.

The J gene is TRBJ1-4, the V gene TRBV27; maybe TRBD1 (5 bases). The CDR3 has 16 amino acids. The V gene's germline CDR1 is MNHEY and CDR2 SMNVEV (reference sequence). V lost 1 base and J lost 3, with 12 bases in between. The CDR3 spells CASSLWAGDPNEKLFF. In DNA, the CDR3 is TGTGCCAGCAGTTTATGGGCCGGGGACCCTAATGAAAAACTGTTTTTT.

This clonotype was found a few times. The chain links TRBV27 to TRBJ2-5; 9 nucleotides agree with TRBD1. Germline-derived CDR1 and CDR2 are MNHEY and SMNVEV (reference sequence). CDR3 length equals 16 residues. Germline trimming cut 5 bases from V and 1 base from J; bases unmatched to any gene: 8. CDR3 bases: TGTGCCAGCAGTCCCCGGACAGGGGCCTTCCAAGAGACCCAGTACTTC. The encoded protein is CASSPRTGAFQETQYF.

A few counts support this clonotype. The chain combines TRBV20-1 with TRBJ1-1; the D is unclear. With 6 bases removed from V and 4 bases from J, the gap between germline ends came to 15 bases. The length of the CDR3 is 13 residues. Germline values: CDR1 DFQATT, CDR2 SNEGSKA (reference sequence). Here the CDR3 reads CSAALGWSTEAFF. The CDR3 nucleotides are TGCAGTGCGGCCTTGGGGTGGTCCACTGAAGCTTTCTTT.

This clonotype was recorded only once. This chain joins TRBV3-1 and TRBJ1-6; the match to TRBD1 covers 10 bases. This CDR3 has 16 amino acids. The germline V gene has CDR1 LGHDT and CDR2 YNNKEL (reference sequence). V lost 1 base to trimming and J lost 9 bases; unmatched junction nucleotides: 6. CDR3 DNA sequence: TGTGCCAGCAGCCAAGTCCTGACAGGGGGCGCTTCACCCCTCCACTTT. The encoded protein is CASSQVLTGGASPLHF.

CDR3 sequence: CAVSKASGGYNEQFF. The CDR3 DNA is TGTGCCGTTAGCAAGGCTAGCGGGGGATACAATGAGCAGTTCTTC. The J gene is TRBJ2-1, the V gene TRBV6-2 or TRBV6-3, with 10 positions matching TRBD2. With V trimmed by 11 bases and J by 4 bases, 11 bases remained unmatched. The CDR3 is 15 residues long. CDR1 MNHEY and CDR2 SVGEGT come from the germline V gene.

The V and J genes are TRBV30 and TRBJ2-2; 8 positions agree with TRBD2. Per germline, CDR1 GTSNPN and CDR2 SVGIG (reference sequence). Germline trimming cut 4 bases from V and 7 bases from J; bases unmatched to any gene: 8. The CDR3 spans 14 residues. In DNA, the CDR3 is TGTGCCTGGATGGTACGGGGGGGCAACGGGGAGCTGTTTTTT. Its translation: CAWMVRGGNGELFF.